This T cell receptor beta chain was documented in a study of blood T cell repertoires in COVID-19. Study summary: The samples span acute and convalescent COVID-19 from the United States, Italy and Spain. Nucleic acid was either cDNA or gDNA, and it came from T cells, B-cell-depleted T cells, or PBMCs.

As handled by the study authors: How many nucleated cells were present was estimated from reference gene primer amplification. This table comes from immunoSEQ multiplex PCR, and its TCRdb copy is limited to in-frame clones, with some not included. The V and J calls and clone size are taken from that table; D and trimming were inferred from the DNA. Of approximately 330,000 clones in the sample, 90% are singletons; the top ten hold around 0.93%. Germline V gives CDR1 MDHEN, CDR2 SYDVKM. The J segment lost 9 bases and the V segment lost 5 bases, leaving 6 bases of the junction unmatched. The CDR3 has 12 residues.

Sequencing was performed on peripheral blood. The chain recombines TRBV28 with TRBJ2-7, with TRBD1 matching over 8 bases. The sequence was obtained from a woman aged 40 to 55 with COVID-19, enrolled during active disease. The CDR3 loop is CASSPTGVGQYF. As DNA, the CDR3 is TGTGCCAGCAGTCCGACAGGGGTCGGGCAGTACTTC.